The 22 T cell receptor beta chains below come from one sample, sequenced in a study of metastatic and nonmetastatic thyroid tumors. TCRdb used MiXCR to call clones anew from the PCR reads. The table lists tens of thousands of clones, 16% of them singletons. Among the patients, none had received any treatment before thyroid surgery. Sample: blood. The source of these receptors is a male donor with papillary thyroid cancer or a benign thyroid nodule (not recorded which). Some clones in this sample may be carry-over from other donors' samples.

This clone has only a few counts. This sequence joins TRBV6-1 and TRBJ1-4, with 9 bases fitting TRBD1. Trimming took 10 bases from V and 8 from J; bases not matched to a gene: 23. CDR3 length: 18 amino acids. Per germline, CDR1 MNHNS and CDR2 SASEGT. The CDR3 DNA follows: TGTGCCATCAGCCCGAGGGTACAGGGGGCGCCGGTAAGGGAAAAACTGTTTTTT. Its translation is CAISPRVQGAPVREKLFF.

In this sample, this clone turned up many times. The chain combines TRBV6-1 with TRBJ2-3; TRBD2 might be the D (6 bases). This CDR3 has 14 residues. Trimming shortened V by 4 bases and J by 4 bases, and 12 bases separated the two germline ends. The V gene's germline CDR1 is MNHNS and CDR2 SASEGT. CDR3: CASSVGGEADTQYF. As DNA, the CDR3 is TGTGCCAGCAGTGTCGGCGGGGAGGCAGATACGCAGTATTTT.

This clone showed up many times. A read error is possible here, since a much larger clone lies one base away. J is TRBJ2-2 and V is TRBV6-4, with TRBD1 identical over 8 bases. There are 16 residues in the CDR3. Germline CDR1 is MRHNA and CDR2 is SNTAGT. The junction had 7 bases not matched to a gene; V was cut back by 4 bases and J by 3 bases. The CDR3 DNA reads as TGTGCCAGCAGTGGACGACAGGGGCGGTACACCGGGGAGCTGTTTTTT. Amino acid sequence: CASSGRQGRYTGELFF.

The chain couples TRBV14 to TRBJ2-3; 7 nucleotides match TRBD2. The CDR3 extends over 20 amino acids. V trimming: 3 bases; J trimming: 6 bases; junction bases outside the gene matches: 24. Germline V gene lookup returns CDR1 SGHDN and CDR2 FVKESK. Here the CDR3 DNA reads TGTGCCAGCAGCCAGCTTGGCCTCTTCCTGGGGGGGGGATCTACGGATACGCAGTATTTT. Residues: CASSQLGLFLGGGSTDTQYF.

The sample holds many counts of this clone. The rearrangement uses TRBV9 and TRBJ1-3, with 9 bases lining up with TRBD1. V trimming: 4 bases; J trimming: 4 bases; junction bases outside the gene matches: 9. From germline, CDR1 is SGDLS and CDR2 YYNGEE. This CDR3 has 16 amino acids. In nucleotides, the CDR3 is TGTGCCAGCAGCCCCCGGACAGGGGAGAACGGAAACACCATATATTTT. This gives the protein CASSPRTGENGNTIYF. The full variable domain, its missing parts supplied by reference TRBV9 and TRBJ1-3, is DSGVTQTPKHLITATGQRVTLRCSPRSGDLSVYWYQQSLDQGLQFLIQYYNGEERAKGNILERFSAQQFPDLHSELNLSSLELGDSALYFCASSPRTGENGNTIYFGEGSWLTVV.

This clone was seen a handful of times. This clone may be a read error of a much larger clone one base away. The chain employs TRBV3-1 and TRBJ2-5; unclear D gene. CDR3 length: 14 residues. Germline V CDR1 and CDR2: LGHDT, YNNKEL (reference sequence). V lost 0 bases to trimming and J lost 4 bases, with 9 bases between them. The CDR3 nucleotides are TGTGCCAGCAGCCAAGAGCCGGGCCCAGAGACCCAGTACTTC. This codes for CASSQEPGPETQYF.

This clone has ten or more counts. For the CDR3, the DNA is TGTGCCAGCAGTTTAGTTGCTAGTAACACCGGGGAGCTGTTTTTT. It encodes CASSLVASNTGELFF. The V and J genes are TRBV27 and TRBJ2-2; D call uncertain. This CDR3 region has 15 residues. The V and J ends lost 2 bases and 2 bases respectively, with 9 bases between them. From germline, CDR1 is MNHEY and CDR2 SMNVEV (reference sequence).

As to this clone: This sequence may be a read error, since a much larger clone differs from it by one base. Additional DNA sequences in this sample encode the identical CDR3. In DNA, the CDR3 is TGCAGTGCTAGACCGCTGGATGAGGGTAACTATGGCTACACCTTC. It codes for CSARPLDEGNYGYTF. The chain employs TRBV20-1 and TRBJ1-2, with D unclear. The V gene's germline CDR1 is DFQATT and CDR2 SNEGSKA (reference sequence). V was pared by 2 bases and J by 1 base, with 14 bases between. The CDR3 sequence is 15 residues long.

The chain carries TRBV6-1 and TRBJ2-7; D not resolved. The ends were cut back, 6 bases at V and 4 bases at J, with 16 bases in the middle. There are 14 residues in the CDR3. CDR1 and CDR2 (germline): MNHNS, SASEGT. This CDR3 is CASSLSRRKYEQYF. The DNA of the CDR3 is TGTGCCAGCAGCCTTTCCCGCCGTAAGTACGAGCAGTACTTC.

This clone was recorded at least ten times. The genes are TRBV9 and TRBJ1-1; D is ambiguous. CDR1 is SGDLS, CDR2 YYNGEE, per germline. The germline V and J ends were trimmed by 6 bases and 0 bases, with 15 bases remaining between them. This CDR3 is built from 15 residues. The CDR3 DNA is TGTGCCAGCACACCATCGGGGAACATGAACACTGAAGCTTTCTTT. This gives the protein CASTPSGNMNTEAFF.

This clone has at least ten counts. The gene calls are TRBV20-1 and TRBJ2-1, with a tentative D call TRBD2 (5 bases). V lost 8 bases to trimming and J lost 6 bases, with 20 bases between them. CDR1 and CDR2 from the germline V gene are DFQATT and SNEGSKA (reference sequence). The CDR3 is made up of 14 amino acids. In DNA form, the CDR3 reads TGCAGTTCCGGAGGAAGGCTCTCCCTCAATGAGCAGTTCTTC. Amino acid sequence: CSSGGRLSLNEQFF.

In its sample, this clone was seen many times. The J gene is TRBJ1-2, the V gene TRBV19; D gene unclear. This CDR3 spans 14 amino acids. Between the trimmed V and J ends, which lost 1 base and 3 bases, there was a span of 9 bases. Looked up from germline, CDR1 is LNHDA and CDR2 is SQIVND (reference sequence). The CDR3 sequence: CASSIAVQDYGYTF. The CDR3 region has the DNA TGTGCCAGTAGTATAGCAGTTCAGGACTATGGCTACACCTTC.

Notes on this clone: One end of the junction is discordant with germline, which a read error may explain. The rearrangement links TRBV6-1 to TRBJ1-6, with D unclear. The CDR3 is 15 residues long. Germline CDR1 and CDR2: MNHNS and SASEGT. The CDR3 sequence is CAGSEAAEGNSPLHF. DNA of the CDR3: TGTGCCGGCAGTGAAGCGGCGGAGGGTAATTCACCCCTCCACTTT.

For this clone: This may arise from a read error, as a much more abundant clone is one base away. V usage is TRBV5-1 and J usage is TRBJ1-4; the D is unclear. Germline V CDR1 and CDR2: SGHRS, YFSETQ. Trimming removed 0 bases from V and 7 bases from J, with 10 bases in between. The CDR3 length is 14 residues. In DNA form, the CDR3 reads TGCGCCAGCAGCTTGGGTCAGAAAAGTGAAAAACTGTTTTTT. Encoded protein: CASSLGQKSEKLFF.

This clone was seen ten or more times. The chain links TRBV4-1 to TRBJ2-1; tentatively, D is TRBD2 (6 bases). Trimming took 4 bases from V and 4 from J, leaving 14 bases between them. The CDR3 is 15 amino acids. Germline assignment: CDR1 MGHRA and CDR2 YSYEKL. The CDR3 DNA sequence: TGCGCCAGCAGCCTTCTGGGACTGGATTACAATGAGCAGTTCTTC. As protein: CASSLLGLDYNEQFF.

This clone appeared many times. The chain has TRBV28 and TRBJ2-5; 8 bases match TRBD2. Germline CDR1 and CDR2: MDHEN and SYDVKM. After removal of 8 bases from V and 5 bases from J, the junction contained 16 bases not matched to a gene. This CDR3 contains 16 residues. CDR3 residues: CASGPGQLAVGETQYF. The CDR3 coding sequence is TGTGCCAGCGGACCGGGCCAACTAGCGGTAGGGGAGACCCAGTACTTC.

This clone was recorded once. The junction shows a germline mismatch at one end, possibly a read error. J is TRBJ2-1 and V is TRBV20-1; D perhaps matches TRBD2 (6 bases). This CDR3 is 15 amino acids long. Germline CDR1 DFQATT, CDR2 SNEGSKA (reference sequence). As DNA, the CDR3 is TGCAGTGCTAGAGTTGGTACTAGCTCCTACAATGATCAGTTCTTC. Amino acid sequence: CSARVGTSSYNDQFF.

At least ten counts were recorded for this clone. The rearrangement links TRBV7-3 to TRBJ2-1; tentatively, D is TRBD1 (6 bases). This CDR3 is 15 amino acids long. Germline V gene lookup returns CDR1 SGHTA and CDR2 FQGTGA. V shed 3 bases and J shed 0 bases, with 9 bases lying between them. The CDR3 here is CASSFDRSSYNEQFF. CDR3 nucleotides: TGTGCCAGCAGCTTCGACAGGAGCTCCTACAATGAGCAGTTCTTC.

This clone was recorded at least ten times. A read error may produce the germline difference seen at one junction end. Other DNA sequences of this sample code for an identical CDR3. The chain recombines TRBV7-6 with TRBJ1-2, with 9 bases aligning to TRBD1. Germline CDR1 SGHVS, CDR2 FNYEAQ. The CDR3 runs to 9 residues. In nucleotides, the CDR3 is TGTGCCAGCAGCCCCGGGACAGGGTGG. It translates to CASSPGTGW.

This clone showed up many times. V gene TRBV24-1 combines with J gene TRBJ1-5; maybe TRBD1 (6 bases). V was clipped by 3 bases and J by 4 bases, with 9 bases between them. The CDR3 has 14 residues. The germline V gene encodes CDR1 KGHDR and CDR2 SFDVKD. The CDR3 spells CATSDEQGNQPQHF. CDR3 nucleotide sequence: TGTGCCACCAGTGATGAACAGGGAAATCAGCCCCAGCATTTT.

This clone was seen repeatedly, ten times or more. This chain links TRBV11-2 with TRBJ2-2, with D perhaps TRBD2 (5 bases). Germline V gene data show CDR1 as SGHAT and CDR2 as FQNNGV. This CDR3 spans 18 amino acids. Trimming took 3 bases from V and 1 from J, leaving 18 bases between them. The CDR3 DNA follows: TGTGCCAGCAGCTTCTCTCGGTCGGGGTCGGGGAACACCGGGGAGCTGTTTTTT. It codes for CASSFSRSGSGNTGELFF.

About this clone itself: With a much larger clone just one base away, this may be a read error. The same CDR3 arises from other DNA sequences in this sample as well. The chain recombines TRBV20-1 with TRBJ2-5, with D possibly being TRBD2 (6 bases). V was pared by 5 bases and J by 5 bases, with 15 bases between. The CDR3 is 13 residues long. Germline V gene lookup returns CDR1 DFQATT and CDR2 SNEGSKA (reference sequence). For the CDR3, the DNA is TGCAGTGCTCACCAACCCGGGGGTGAGACCCAGTACTTC. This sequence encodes CSAHQPGGETQYF.